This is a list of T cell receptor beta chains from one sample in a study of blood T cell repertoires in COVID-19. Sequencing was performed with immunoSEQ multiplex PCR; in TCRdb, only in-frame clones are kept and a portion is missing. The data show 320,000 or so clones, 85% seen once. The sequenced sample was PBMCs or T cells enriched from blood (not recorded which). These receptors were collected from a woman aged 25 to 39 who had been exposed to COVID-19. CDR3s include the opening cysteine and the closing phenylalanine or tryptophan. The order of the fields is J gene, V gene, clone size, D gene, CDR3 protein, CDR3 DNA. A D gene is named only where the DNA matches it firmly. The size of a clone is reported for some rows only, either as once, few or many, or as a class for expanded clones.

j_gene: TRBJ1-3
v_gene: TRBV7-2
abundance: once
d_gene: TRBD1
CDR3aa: CASSTGQVGNTIYF
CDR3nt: TGTGCCAGCAGCACAGGACAGGTTGGAAACACCATATATTTT

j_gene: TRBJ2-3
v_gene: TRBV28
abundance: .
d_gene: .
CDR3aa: CASSFTRTDTQYF
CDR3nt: TGTGCCAGCAGTTTTACTCGCACAGATACGCAGTATTTT

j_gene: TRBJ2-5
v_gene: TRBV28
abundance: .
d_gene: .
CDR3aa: CASSSRQVQETQYF
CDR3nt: TGTGCCAGCAGTTCGAGACAGGTCCAAGAGACCCAGTACTTC

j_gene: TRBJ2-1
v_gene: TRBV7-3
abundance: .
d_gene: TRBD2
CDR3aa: CASSQGTSGIRGYNEQFF
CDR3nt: TGTGCCAGCAGCCAGGGGACTAGCGGGATTAGGGGCTACAATGAGCAGTTCTTC

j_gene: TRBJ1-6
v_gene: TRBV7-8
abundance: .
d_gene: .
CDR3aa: CASQGSSYNSPLHF
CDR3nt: TGTGCCAGCCAAGGGAGCTCCTATAATTCACCCCTCCACTTT

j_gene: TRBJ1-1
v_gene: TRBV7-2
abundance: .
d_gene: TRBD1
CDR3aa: CASSLRQGGTEAFF
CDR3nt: TGTGCCAGCAGCCTGCGACAGGGTGGAACTGAAGCTTTCTTT

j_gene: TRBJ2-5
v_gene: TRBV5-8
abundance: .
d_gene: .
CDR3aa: CASSLGQGFDLPQYF
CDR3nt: TGTGCCAGCAGCTTGGGGCAGGGTTTTGACCTACCCCAGTACTTC

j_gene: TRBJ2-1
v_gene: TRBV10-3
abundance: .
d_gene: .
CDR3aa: CAITATLGYEQFF
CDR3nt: TGTGCCATCACCGCTACCCTAGGATATGAGCAGTTCTTC

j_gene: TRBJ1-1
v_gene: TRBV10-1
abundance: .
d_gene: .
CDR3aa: CASSPSSLGNTEAFF
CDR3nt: TGCGCCAGCAGTCCGAGCTCTCTTGGGAACACTGAAGCTTTCTTT

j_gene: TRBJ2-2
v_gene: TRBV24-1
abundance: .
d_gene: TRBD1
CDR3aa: CATSDRDRVTGELFF
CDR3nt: TGTGCCACCAGTGACCGGGACAGGGTGACCGGGGAGCTGTTTTTT

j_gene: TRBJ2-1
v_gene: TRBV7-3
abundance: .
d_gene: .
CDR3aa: CASSFDGYNEQFF
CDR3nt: TGTGCCAGCAGCTTCGACGGGTACAATGAGCAGTTCTTC

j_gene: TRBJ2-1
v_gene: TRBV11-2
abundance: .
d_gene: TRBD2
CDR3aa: CASSFQRGGGNEQFF
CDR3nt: TGTGCCAGCAGCTTTCAGCGGGGGGGCGGCAATGAGCAGTTCTTC

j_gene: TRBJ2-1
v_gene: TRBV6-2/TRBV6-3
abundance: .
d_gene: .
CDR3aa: CASSSEGASLNEQFF
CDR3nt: TGTGCCAGCAGTTCCGAGGGCGCCAGTCTCAATGAGCAGTTCTTC

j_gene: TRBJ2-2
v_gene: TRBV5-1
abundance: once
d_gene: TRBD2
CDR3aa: CASSTPRLAGGPGELFF
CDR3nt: TGCGCCAGCAGCACCCCGCGACTAGCGGGGGGACCCGGGGAGCTGTTTTTT

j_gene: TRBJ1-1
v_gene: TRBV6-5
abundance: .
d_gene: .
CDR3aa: CASSSPGLKGEAFF
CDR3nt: TGTGCCAGCAGTTCCCCTGGACTTAAAGGTGAAGCTTTCTTT

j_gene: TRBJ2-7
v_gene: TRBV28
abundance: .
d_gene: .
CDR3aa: CASSFLLNRYEQYF
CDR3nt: TGTGCCAGCAGTTTTCTCCTAAACCGGTACGAGCAGTACTTC

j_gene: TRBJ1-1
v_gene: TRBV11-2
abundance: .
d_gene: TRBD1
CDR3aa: CASSSLRQGGSINTEAFF
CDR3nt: TGTGCCAGCAGCTCCCTCAGACAGGGGGGATCCATAAACACTGAAGCTTTCTTT

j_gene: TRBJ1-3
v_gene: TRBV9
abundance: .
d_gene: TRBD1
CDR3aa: CASSVGGQLSGNTIYF
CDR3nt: TGTGCCAGCAGCGTAGGGGGACAGCTCTCTGGAAACACCATATATTTT

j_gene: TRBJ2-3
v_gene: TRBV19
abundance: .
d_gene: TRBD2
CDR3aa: CASSLTSGIHTQYF
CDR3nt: TGTGCCAGTAGTCTGACTAGCGGGATTCATACGCAGTATTTT

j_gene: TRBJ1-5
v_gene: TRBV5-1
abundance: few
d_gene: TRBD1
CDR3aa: CASSLGQGKDQPQHF
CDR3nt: TGCGCCAGCAGCCTCGGACAGGGTAAAGATCAGCCCCAGCATTTT

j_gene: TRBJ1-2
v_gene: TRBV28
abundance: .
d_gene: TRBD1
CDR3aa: CASLASGGFNYGYTF
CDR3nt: TGTGCCAGCCTTGCTTCAGGGGGTTTTAACTATGGCTACACCTTC

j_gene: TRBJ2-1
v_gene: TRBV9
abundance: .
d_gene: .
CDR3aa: CASSPGVGKQFF
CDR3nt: TGTGCCAGCAGCCCGGGGGTGGGGAAGCAGTTCTTC

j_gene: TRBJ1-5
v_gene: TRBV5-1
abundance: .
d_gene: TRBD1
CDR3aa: CASSLTPTGGIHSNQPQHF
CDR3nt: TGCGCCAGCAGCTTGACCCCCACAGGGGGTATTCATAGCAATCAGCCCCAGCATTTT

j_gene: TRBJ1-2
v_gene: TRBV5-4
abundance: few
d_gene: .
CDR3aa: CASSPPTGSYSRYTF
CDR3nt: TGTGCCAGCAGCCCCCCGACAGGCTCCTATAGTCGCTACACCTTC

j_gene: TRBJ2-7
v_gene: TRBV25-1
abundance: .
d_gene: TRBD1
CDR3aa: CASSEPGTASYEQYF
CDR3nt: TGTGCCAGCAGTGAACCCGGGACAGCCTCCTACGAGCAGTACTTC

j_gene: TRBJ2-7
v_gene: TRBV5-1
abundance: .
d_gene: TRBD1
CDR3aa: CASSLTGGGYEQYF
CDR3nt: TGCGCCAGCAGCTTAACAGGGGGCGGGTACGAGCAGTACTTC

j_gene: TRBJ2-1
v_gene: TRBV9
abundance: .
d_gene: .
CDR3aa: CASSVASEATLNHNEQFF
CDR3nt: TGTGCCAGCAGCGTAGCTTCCGAAGCTACCCTAAACCACAATGAGCAGTTCTTC

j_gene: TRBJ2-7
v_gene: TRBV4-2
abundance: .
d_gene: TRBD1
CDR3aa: CASSLPPGTGSYEQYF
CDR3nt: TGTGCCAGCAGCTTACCCCCCGGGACAGGGTCCTACGAGCAGTACTTC

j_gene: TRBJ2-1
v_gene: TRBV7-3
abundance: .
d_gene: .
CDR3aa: CASSLRGHNEQFF
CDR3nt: TGTGCCAGCAGCTTAAGGGGGCACAATGAGCAGTTCTTC

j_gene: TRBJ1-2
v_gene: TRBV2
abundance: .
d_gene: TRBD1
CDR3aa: CASSSGGWGYTF
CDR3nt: TGTGCCAGCAGCTCAGGGGGATGGGGCTACACCTTC

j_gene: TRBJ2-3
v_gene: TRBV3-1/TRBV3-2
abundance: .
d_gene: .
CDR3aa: CASRKGGTDTQYF
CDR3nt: TGTGCCAGCAGAAAGGGGGGGACAGATACGCAGTATTTT

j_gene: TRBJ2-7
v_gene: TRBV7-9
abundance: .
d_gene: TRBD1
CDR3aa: CASSLAGTGVNEQYF
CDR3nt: TGTGCCAGCAGCTTAGCCGGGACAGGGGTCAACGAGCAGTACTTC

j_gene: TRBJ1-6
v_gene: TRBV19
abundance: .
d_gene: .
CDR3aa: CASSIGGYKPFSPLHF
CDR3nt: TGTGCCAGTAGTATTGGGGGCTACAAGCCCTTTTCACCCCTCCACTTT

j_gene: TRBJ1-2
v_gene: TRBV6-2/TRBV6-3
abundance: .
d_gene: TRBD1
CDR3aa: CASSYLGQVTF
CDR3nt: TGTGCCAGCAGTTACCTGGGACAGGTGACCTTC

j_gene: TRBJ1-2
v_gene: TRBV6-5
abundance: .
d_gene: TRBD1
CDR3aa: CASGQVNTF
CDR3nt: TGTGCCAGCGGACAGGTTAACACCTTC

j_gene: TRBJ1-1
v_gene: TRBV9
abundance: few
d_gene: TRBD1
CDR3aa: CASSAQPTGDTEAFF
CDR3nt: TGTGCCAGCAGCGCCCAGCCGACAGGGGACACTGAAGCTTTCTTT

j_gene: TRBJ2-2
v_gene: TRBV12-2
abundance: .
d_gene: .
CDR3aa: CASRLERRLGGENTGELFF
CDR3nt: TGTGCAAGTCGCTTAGAGCGCCGTTTGGGCGGGGAAAACACCGGGGAGCTGTTTTTT

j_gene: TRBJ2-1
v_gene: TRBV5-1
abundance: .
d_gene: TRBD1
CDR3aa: CASSLGINRGPFISYNEQFF
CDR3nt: TGCGCCAGCAGCTTGGGGATTAACAGGGGGCCCTTCATTTCTTACAATGAGCAGTTCTTC

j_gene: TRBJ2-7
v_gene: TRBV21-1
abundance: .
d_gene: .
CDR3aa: CASSKGYRAEISHREQYF
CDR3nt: TGTGCCAGCAGCAAAGGTTATCGAGCCGAGATCTCCCATCGCGAGCAGTACTTC

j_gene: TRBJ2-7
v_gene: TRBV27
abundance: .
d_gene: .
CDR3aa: CASSRTASYEQYF
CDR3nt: TGTGCCAGCTCCCGGACAGCCTCCTACGAGCAGTACTTC

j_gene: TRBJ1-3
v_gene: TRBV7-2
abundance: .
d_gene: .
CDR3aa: CASSPSRFSGNTIYF
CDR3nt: TGTGCCAGCAGCCCATCTAGATTTTCTGGAAACACCATATATTTT

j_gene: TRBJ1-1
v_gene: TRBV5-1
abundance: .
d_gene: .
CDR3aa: CASSSQGRGKNTEAFF
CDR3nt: TGCGCCAGCAGCTCACAGGGACGGGGAAAGAACACTGAAGCTTTCTTT

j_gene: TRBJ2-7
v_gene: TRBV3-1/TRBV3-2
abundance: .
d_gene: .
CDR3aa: CARGGRGIEAYEQYF
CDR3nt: TGTGCCAGGGGTGGTCGGGGAATAGAAGCCTACGAGCAGTACTTC

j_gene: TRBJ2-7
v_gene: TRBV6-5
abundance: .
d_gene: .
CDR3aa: CASRGSSYEQYF
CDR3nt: TGTGCCAGCAGAGGGAGTTCCTACGAGCAGTACTTC

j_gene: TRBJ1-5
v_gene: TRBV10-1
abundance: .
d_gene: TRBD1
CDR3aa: CASSEGTGVGSNQPQHF
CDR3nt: TGCGCCAGCAGTGAAGGGACAGGGGTTGGGAGCAATCAGCCCCAGCATTTT

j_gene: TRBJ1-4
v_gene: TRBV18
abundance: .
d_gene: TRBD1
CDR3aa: CASSPGQGAFNEKLFF
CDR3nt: TGTGCCAGCTCACCGGGACAGGGGGCTTTTAATGAAAAACTGTTTTTT

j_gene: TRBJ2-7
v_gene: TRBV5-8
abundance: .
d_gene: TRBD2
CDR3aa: CASSLILADSYEQYF
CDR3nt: TGTGCCAGCAGCTTGATCCTAGCGGACTCCTACGAGCAGTACTTC

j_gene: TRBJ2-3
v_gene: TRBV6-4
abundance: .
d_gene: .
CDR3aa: CASSDSAGSTDTQYF
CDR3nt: TGTGCCAGCAGTGACTCGGCAGGGAGCACAGATACGCAGTATTTT

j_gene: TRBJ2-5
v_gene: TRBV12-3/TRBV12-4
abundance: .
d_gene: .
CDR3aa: CASSLQETQYF
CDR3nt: TGTGCCAGCAGTCTGCAAGAGACCCAGTACTTC

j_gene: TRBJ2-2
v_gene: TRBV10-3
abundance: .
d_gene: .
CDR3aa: CAINGLGGELFF
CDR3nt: TGTGCCATCAACGGGTTGGGCGGGGAGCTGTTTTTT

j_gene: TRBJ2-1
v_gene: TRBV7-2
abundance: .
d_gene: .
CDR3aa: CASSLVAGMNEQFF
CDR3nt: TGTGCCAGCAGCTTAGTGGCGGGTATGAATGAGCAGTTCTTC

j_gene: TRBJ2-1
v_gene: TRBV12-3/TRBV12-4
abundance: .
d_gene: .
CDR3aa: CASSGPSGGQFF
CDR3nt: TGTGCCAGCAGTGGGCCCTCCGGGGGGCAGTTCTTC

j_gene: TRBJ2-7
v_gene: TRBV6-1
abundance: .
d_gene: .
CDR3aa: CASSESLEQYF
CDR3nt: TGTGCCAGCAGTGAAAGCCTCGAGCAGTACTTC

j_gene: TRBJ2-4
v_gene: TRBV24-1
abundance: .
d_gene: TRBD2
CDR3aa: CATSDSGGGKNIQYF
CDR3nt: TGTGCCACCAGTGATTCGGGGGGTGGCAAAAACATTCAGTACTTC

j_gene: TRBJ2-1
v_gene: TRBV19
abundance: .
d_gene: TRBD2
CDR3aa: CASSIRDASGSFNEQFF
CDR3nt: TGTGCCAGTAGTATAAGGGATGCTAGCGGGAGTTTCAATGAGCAGTTCTTC

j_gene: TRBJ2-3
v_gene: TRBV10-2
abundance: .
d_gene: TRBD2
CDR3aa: CASRGGSTDTQYF
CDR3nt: TGCGCCAGCCGGGGGGGGAGCACAGATACGCAGTATTTT

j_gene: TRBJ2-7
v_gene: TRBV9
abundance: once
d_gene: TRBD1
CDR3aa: CASSPPAGGQKSEQYF
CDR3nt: TGTGCCAGCAGCCCCCCGGCAGGGGGACAGAAATCTGAGCAGTACTTC